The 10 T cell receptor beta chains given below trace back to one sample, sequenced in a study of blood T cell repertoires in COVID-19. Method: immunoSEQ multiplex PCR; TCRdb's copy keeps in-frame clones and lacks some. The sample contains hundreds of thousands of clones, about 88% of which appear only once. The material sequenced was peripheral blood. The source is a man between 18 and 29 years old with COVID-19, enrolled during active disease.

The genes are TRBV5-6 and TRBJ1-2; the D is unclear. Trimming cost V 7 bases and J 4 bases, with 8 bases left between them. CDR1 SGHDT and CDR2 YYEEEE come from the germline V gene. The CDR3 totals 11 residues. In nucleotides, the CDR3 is TGTGCCAGCCGCCGCGCCTATGGCTACACCTTC. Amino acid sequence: CASRRAYGYTF.

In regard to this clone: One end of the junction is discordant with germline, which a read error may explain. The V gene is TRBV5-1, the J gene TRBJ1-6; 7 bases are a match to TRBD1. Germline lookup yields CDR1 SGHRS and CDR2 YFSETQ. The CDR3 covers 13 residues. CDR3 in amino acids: CASSSEPGQIGNF. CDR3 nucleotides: TGCGCCAGCAGCTCGGAGCCGGGACAGATTGGCAACTTT.

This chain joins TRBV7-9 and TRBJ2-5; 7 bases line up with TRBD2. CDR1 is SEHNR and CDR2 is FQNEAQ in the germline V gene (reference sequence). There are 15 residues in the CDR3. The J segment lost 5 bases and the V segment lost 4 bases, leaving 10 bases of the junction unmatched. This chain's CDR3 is CASSSRGRARETQYF. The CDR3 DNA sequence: TGTGCCAGCAGCTCCCGTGGGAGGGCCCGTGAGACCCAGTACTTC.

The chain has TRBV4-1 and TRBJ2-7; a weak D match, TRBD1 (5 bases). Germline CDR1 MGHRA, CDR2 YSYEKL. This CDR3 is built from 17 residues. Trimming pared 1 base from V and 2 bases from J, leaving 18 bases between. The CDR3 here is CASSQGSIGVRPYEQYF. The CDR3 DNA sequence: TGCGCCAGCAGCCAAGGAAGTATAGGGGTCCGCCCCTACGAGCAGTACTTC.

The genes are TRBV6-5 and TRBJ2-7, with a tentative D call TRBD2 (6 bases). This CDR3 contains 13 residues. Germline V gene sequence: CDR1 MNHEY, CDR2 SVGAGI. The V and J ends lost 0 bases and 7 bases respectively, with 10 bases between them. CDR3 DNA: TGTGCCAGCAGTTACTCCATGGCGGGGGAGCAGTACTTC. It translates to CASSYSMAGEQYF.

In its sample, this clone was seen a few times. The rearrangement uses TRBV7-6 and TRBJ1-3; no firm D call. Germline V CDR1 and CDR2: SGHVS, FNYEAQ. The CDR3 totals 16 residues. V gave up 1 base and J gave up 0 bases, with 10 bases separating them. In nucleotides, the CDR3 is TGTGCCAGCAGCTTAGGGCAGGTGGTCTCTGGAAACACCATATATTTT. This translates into CASSLGQVVSGNTIYF.

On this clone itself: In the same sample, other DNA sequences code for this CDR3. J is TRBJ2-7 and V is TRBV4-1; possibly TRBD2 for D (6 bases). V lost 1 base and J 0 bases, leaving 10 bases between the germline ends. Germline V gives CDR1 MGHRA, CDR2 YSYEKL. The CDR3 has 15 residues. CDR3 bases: TGCGCCAGCAGCCAAGCCACCGGGAGCTCCTACGAGCAGTACTTC. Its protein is CASSQATGSSYEQYF.

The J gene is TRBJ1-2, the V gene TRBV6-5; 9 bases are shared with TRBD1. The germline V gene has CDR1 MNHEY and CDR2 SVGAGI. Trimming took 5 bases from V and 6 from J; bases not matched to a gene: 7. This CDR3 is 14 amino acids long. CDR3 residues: CASSKGTGLHGYTF. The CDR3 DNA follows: TGTGCCAGCAGTAAGGGGACAGGGTTACATGGCTACACCTTC.

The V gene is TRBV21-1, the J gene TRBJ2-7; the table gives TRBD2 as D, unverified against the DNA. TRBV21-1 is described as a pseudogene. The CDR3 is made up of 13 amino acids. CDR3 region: CASLLAGSYEQYF. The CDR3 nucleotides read TGTGCCAGTCTACTAGCGGGAAGCTACGAGCAGTACTTC.

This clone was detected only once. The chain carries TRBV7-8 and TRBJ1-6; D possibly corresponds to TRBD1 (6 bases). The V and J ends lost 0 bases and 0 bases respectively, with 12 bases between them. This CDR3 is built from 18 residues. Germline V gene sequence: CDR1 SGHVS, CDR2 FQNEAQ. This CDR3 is CASSLAGTKSSYNSPLHF. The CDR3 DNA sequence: TGTGCCAGCAGCTTAGCCGGGACAAAGAGCTCCTATAATTCACCCCTCCACTTT. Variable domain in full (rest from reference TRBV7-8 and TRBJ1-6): GAGVSQSPRYKVAKRGQDVALRCDPISGHVSLFWYQQALGQGPEFLTYFQNEAQLDKSGLPSDRFFAERPEGSVSTLKIQRTQQEDSAVYLCASSLAGTKSSYNSPLHFGNGTRLTVT.